The 28 T cell receptor beta chains below all came from one sample that was sequenced in a study of blood T cell repertoires in COVID-19. The repertoire was sequenced with immunoSEQ multiplex PCR; TCRdb's copy has only in-frame clones and lacks some. Of roughly 190,000 clones listed, under 85% are singletons. The material sequenced was peripheral blood. These receptors were obtained from a woman between 40 and 55 years old with acute or convalescent COVID-19.

This chain links TRBV10-3 with TRBJ2-5, with D possibly TRBD1 on 6 matching bases. Looked up from germline, CDR1 is ENHRY and CDR2 is SYGVKD. Trimming pared 0 bases from V and 1 base from J, leaving 21 bases between. This CDR3 spans 19 amino acids. In DNA form, the CDR3 reads TGTGCCATCAGTGAGTCGATTTTATCCCCCGACAGGTCCCAAGAGACCCAGTACTTC. It is translated as CAISESILSPDRSQETQYF.

V is TRBV11-2 and J is TRBJ1-1; TRBD1 matches 8 bases. The CDR3 runs to 12 residues. Germline values: CDR1 SGHAT, CDR2 FQNNGV. Trimming at V came to 5 bases and at J to 11 bases, leaving 7 bases not matched to a gene. The CDR3 coding sequence is TGTGCCAGCAGCCCAGAGACAGGGGACGCTTTCTTT. Its translation is CASSPETGDAFF. Complete variable domain (other parts from reference TRBV11-2 and TRBJ1-1): EAGVAQSPRYKIIEKRQSVAFWCNPISGHATLYWYQQILGQGPKLLIQFQNNGVVDDSQLPKDRFSAERLKGVDSTLKIQPAKLEDSAVYLCASSPETGDAFFGQGTRLTVV.

The rearrangement joins TRBV4-1 to TRBJ1-2; D may be TRBD1 (6 bases). Trimming took 3 bases from V and 2 from J, leaving 13 bases between them. There are 15 residues in the CDR3. CDR1 is MGHRA and CDR2 is YSYEKL in the germline V gene. CDR3 protein: CASSHREGVNYGYTF. For the CDR3, the DNA is TGCGCCAGCAGCCATAGGGAGGGGGTAAACTATGGCTACACCTTC.

V is TRBV18 and J is TRBJ1-1; D ambiguous. This CDR3 region has 15 residues. The V end lost 0 bases, the J end lost 1 base, and 9 bases lay between the germline ends. Germline loops: CDR1 KGHSH, CDR2 LQKENI. CDR3 protein: CASSPPAGRNTEAFF. The CDR3 DNA is TGTGCCAGCTCACCACCGGCAGGTCGGAACACTGAAGCTTTCTTT.

J is TRBJ1-6 and V is TRBV6-4, with D uncertain. The CDR3 totals 16 residues. The germline gives CDR1 MRHNA, CDR2 SNTAGT. Trimming cost V 9 bases and J 0 bases, with 15 bases left between them. This chain's CDR3 is CARRSKPSSYNSPLHF. In DNA, the CDR3 is TGTGCCAGGAGGTCGAAACCCAGCTCCTATAATTCACCCCTCCACTTT.

The chain couples TRBV6-6 to TRBJ1-5, with a tentative D call TRBD1 (5 bases). Germline values: CDR1 MNHNY, CDR2 SVGAGI (reference sequence). CDR3 length: 14 amino acids. Trimming took 6 bases from V and 5 from J, leaving 14 bases between them. The CDR3 DNA reads TGTGCCAGCAGCGGGACTTCAGTCGATCAGCCCCAGCATTTT. Its protein product is CASSGTSVDQPQHF.

The rearrangement uses TRBV3-1 (or the pseudogene TRBV3-2) and TRBJ2-7; 7 bases line up with TRBD1. The CDR3 spans 14 residues. Trimming took 1 base from V and 4 from J; bases not matched to a gene: 4. The germline gives CDR1 LGHDT, CDR2 YNNKEL (reference sequence). The CDR3 region has the DNA TGTGCCAGCAGCCAAGTATCCAGGGGGTACGAGCAGTACTTC. It translates to CASSQVSRGYEQYF.

The J gene is TRBJ2-5, the V gene TRBV28; a weak D match, TRBD2 (7 bases). Per germline, CDR1 MDHEN and CDR2 SYDVKM. V lost 5 bases, J lost 5 bases, and 18 bases lay in between. The CDR3 extends over 15 amino acids. CDR3: CASSRPRGGAETQYF. Written as DNA, the CDR3 is TGTGCCAGCAGTCGCCCAAGGGGGGGAGCGGAGACCCAGTACTTC. The full variable domain, with the rest looked up from reference TRBV28 and TRBJ2-5, is DVKVTQSSRYLVKRTGEKVFLECVQDMDHENMFWYRQDPGLGLRLIYFSYDVKMKEKGDIPEGYSVSREKKERFSLILESASTNQTSMYLCASSRPRGGAETQYFGPGTRLLVL.

This sequence joins TRBV6-5 and TRBJ1-2; D may be TRBD1 (6 bases). V lost 6 bases and J 8 bases, leaving 19 bases between the germline ends. The CDR3 has 14 residues. CDR1 and CDR2 from the germline V gene are MNHEY and SVGAGI. The CDR3 loop reads CASRRIGQPTGYTF. CDR3 coding DNA: TGTGCCAGCAGAAGAATCGGACAGCCAACGGGCTACACCTTC.

This clone was seen more than once but under ten times. J is TRBJ1-3 and V is TRBV5-6, with TRBD1 matching over 8 bases. In germline, CDR1 is SGHDT, CDR2 YYEEEE. The CDR3 is 15 amino acids. The V gene end was trimmed by 3 bases and the J gene end by 2 bases; junction bases not matched to a gene: 4. The CDR3 loop is CASSSGQVAGNTIYF. The CDR3, as DNA: TGTGCCAGCAGCTCGGGACAGGTGGCTGGAAACACCATATATTTT.

This chain joins TRBV9 and TRBJ2-2, with D perhaps TRBD2 (5 bases). This CDR3 has 15 amino acids. V lost 1 base and J 5 bases, leaving 12 bases between the germline ends. The germline V gene has CDR1 SGDLS and CDR2 YYNGEE. The CDR3 DNA reads TGTGCCAGCAGCGTACTGGGGAGTCAGACCGGGGAGCTGTTTTTT. Translation: CASSVLGSQTGELFF.

This chain uses TRBV5-4 with TRBJ2-2, with TRBD1 matching 10 bases. The CDR3 is 16 amino acids. The germline V gene has CDR1 SGHNT and CDR2 YYREEE (reference sequence). The V gene end was trimmed by 4 bases and the J gene end by 4 bases; junction bases not matched to a gene: 7. CDR3 sequence: CASSARTGGGTGELFF. In DNA form, the CDR3 reads TGTGCCAGCAGCGCCAGGACAGGGGGTGGCACCGGGGAGCTGTTTTTT.

The chain couples TRBV18 to TRBJ1-1; D ambiguous. The germline gives CDR1 KGHSH, CDR2 LQKENI. V was cut by 5 bases and J by 1 base, with 5 bases left in between. The CDR3 runs 12 residues. The DNA of the CDR3 is TGTGCCAGCTCAGAGTGGAACACTGAAGCTTTCTTT. Its translation is CASSEWNTEAFF.

This chain links TRBV27 with TRBJ2-7; D is possibly TRBD2 (7 bases). V lost 0 bases and J lost 1, with 16 bases in between. This CDR3 contains 17 residues. Germline V gene sequence: CDR1 MNHEY, CDR2 SMNVEV (reference sequence). DNA of the CDR3: TGTGCCAGCAGTTTATCACGTCCGGGGGGCGTTTCCTACGAGCAGTACTTC. Translating it yields CASSLSRPGGVSYEQYF.

The V gene is TRBV11-2, the J gene TRBJ2-7; D not certain. CDR3 length: 14 amino acids. Trimming took 3 bases from V and 2 from J, leaving 11 bases between them. CDR1 is SGHAT, CDR2 FQNNGV, per germline. This chain's CDR3 is CASSLGLATYEQYF. Here the CDR3 DNA reads TGTGCCAGCAGCTTGGGCCTGGCAACCTACGAGCAGTACTTC.

This clone turned up a few times. V and J are TRBV5-1 and TRBJ2-3, with D possibly being TRBD2 (6 bases). The V and J ends lost 3 bases and 3 bases respectively, with 11 bases between them. This CDR3 has 14 residues. CDR1 SGHRS and CDR2 YFSETQ come from the germline V gene. DNA for the CDR3: TGCGCCAGCAGCTCGGGGGAGGCGACAGATACGCAGTATTTT. This gives the protein CASSSGEATDTQYF.

With regard to this clone: Because the CDR3's place on the DNA is in doubt, the DNA is left out and the CDR3 is given as listed by TCRdb. The V and J genes are TRBV27 and TRBJ2-7; TRBD1, the D gene given by the table, was not confirmed from the DNA. CDR1 MNHEY and CDR2 SMNVEV come from the germline V gene (reference sequence). The CDR3 has 16 amino acids, counting both end residues. The CDR3 is CASSSSTESILYEQYF.

The CDR3 region is CASSPPLRTGGNTIYF. The CDR3 DNA is TGTGCCAGCTCACCACCTTTAAGGACGGGAGGAAACACCATATATTTT. The genes are TRBV18 and TRBJ1-3; no definite D call. The germline CDR1 and CDR2 sequences are KGHSH and LQKENI. This CDR3 is built from 16 residues. V shed 0 bases and J shed 4 bases, with 13 bases lying between them.

A few counts support this clone. The chain is built from TRBV5-1 and TRBJ1-2; tentative D call: TRBD1 (6 bases). Trimming pared 6 bases from V and 2 bases from J, leaving 11 bases between. Germline CDR1 and CDR2: SGHRS and YFSETQ. This CDR3 has 13 amino acids. The CDR3 here is CASNAQGNYGYTF. The CDR3 bases are TGCGCCAGCAACGCGCAGGGGAACTATGGCTACACCTTC. Using reference TRBV5-1 and TRBJ1-2 for the parts outside the CDR3, the full variable domain is KAGVTQTPRYLIKTRGQQVTLSCSPISGHRSVSWYQQTPGQGLQFLFEYFSETQRNKGNFPGRFSGRQFSNSRSEMNVSTLELGDSALYLCASNAQGNYGYTFGSGTRLTVV.

The rearrangement joins TRBV12-3 or TRBV12-4 to TRBJ2-7, with D uncertain. V lost 2 bases, J lost 1 base, and 6 bases lay in between. This CDR3 is built from 13 residues. The CDR3 loop reads CASSLFSSYEQYF. The DNA for the CDR3 is TGTGCCAGCAGTTTATTCTCGTCCTACGAGCAGTACTTC.

The chain uses TRBV27 and TRBJ1-2, with a tentative D call TRBD1 (5 bases). V gave up 8 bases and J gave up 2 bases, with 15 bases separating them. The CDR3 is 14 amino acids. Germline CDR1 is MNHEY and CDR2 is SMNVEV (reference sequence). The CDR3 protein is CASGGSSQNYGYTF. CDR3 bases: TGTGCCAGCGGGGGGTCCAGTCAAAACTATGGCTACACCTTC.

The rearrangement uses TRBV30 and TRBJ2-5; 10 bases are shared with TRBD2. The V segment lost 5 bases and the J segment 1 base; nucleotides outside the gene matches: 7. This CDR3 region has 15 residues. Germline CDR1 GTSNPN, CDR2 SVGIG (reference sequence). The CDR3 sequence: CAWGRASGSQETQYF. The CDR3 coding sequence is TGTGCCTGGGGGCGCGCTAGCGGGAGCCAAGAGACCCAGTACTTC.

CDR3 loop: CASSLDPLGAGNTIYF. The DNA for the CDR3 is TGCGCCAGCAGCTTGGACCCTCTCGGAGCTGGAAACACCATATATTTT. V is TRBV5-1 and J is TRBJ1-3; D unresolved. V dropped 0 bases and J dropped 2 bases, with 12 bases sitting between them. The V gene's germline CDR1 is SGHRS and CDR2 YFSETQ. The CDR3 spans 16 residues.

The chain joins TRBV3-1 (or the pseudogene TRBV3-2) to TRBJ1-5, with 8 positions matching TRBD1. Germline V lookup: CDR1 LGHDT, CDR2 YNNKEL (reference sequence). The ends lost 5 bases at V and 2 bases at J; junction bases unmatched: 5. The CDR3 sequence is 15 residues long. CDR3 coding DNA: TGTGCCAGCAGCGCCACAGGGGGAGGCAATCAGCCCCAGCATTTT. This encodes CASSATGGGNQPQHF.

The CDR3 coding sequence is TGTGCCAGCAGTGCCTTTCGGGGAACTATGAGTAACGAGCAGTACTTC. Translated, it gives CASSAFRGTMSNEQYF. The chain employs TRBV6-1 and TRBJ2-7; a weak D match, TRBD2 (5 bases). Between the trimmed V and J ends, which lost 4 bases and 5 bases, there was a span of 21 bases. Germline assignment: CDR1 MNHNS and CDR2 SASEGT. CDR3 size: 16 residues.

This clone was recorded a few times. The CDR3 region has the DNA TGTGCCAGCAGTTCGTGGTCAGAGGAGGAGACCCAGTACTTC. Translation: CASSSWSEEETQYF. The chain couples TRBV6-2 or TRBV6-3 to TRBJ2-5, with no clear D. Per the germline V gene, CDR1 is MNHEY and CDR2 is SVGEGT. V gave up 4 bases and J gave up 5 bases, with 14 bases separating them. CDR3 length equals 14 residues.

The chain employs TRBV6-5 and TRBJ2-1, with D tentatively TRBD1 (7 bases). The length of the CDR3 is 15 residues. Trimming stripped 5 bases from V and 2 bases from J, with 13 bases between. CDR1 is MNHEY and CDR2 is SVGAGI in the germline V gene. CDR3 DNA: TGTGCCAGCAGTCGACAGGGACTCACCTACAATGAGCAGTTCTTC. It translates to CASSRQGLTYNEQFF.

The gene calls are TRBV28 and TRBJ2-7, with 10 nucleotides matching TRBD2. CDR3 length: 14 amino acids. Germline CDR1 and CDR2: MDHEN and SYDVKM. Unmatched junction bases numbered 6, after V lost 8 bases and J lost 2 bases. The CDR3 spells CASYSGGEAYEQYF. The CDR3 DNA is TGTGCCAGCTACAGCGGGGGGGAAGCCTACGAGCAGTACTTC.